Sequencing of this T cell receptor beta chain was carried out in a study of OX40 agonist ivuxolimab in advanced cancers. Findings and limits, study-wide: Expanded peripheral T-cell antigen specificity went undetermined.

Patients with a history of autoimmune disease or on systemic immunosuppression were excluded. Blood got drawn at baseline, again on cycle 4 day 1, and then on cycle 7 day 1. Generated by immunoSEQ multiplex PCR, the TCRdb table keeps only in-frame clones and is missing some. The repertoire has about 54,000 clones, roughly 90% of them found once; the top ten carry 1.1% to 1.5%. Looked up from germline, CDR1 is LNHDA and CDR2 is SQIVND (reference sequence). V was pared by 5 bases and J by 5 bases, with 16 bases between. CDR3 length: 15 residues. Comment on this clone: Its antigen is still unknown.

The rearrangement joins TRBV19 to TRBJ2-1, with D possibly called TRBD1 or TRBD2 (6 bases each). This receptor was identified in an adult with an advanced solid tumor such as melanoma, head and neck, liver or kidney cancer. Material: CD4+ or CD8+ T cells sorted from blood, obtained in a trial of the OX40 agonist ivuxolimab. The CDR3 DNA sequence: TGTGCCAGTAGTCTAGGGGGGCGATGGAACAATGAGCAGTTCTTC. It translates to CASSLGGRWNNEQFF.